The entry that follows covers one TCR beta chain sequence. What it recognizes is unknown. V was shortened by 3 bases and J by 8 bases, with 8 bases between the two germline ends. This CDR3 region has 12 residues. CDR1 and CDR2 from the germline V gene are SGHAT and FQNNGV. The data stem from a study of T-cell memory formation after mild COVID-19. Study findings and constraints: The pre-infection memory compartment contained some responding clones, suggesting cross-reactive memory joined.

Sample barcodes and UMIs were carried by the TCR alpha and TCR beta cDNA libraries that 5'RACE generated with constant-segment primers. TCRdb reanalysed the 5' RACE reads using MiXCR and keeps one entry per CDR3 protein. The table lists around 220,000 distinct CDR3 sequences, about 16% of them singletons, with approximately 3.4% in the top ten. Input material: PBMCs or a T cell subset sorted from them (not recorded which). The sequence was obtained from a man between 18 and 29 years old who had mild COVID-19 (a few samples of this study predate the infection). Cell type and time point are not known. The chain joins TRBV11-2 to TRBJ1-3; D might be TRBD1 (6 bases). This CDR3 is CASSFSGDTIYF. CDR3 nucleotides: TGTGCCAGCAGCTTCTCAGGGGACACCATATATTTT. The full variable domain, in which reference TRBV11-2 and TRBJ1-3 provide the parts outside the CDR3, is EAGVAQSPRYKIIEKRQSVAFWCNPISGHATLYWYQQILGQGPKLLIQFQNNGVVDDSQLPKDRFSAERLKGVDSTLKIQPAKLEDSAVYLCASSFSGDTIYFGEGSWLTVV.